This TCR beta chain was recorded in a study of human T cells and chemical hapten exposure. Overall study results and limits: Significantly more large CDR3 similarity clusters arose among expanded TCRs than among controls.

This clonotype was detected a few times. Antigen specificity is unknown. This CDR3 contains 13 residues. V was pared by 8 bases and J by 1 base, with 9 bases between. Germline lookup yields CDR1 MNHNY and CDR2 SVGAGI (reference sequence). Time point specified: patch test 2, 6 weeks after DPC sensitization. Described treatment: therapeutic diphenylcyclopropenone sensitization with weekly scalp DPC. Non-pregnant alopecia patients aged 18 to 70, suitable for DPC therapy. TCRdb reprocessed the RACE reads with MiXCR, giving one entry per CDR3 protein. The repertoire holds approximately 100,000 distinct CDR3 sequences, with roughly a tenth as singletons.

Sample: whole blood, taken in connection with sensitization to the hapten diphenylcyclopropenone (DPC). This sequence was found in a woman aged 40 to 50 with alopecia areata. Some clones in this sample may be carry-over from other donors' samples. The gene calls are TRBV6-6 and TRBJ2-4; D may be TRBD2 (5 bases). The CDR3: CASREGAKNIQYF. The DNA for the CDR3 is TGTGCCAGCCGGGAAGGGGCCAAAAACATTCAGTACTTC.